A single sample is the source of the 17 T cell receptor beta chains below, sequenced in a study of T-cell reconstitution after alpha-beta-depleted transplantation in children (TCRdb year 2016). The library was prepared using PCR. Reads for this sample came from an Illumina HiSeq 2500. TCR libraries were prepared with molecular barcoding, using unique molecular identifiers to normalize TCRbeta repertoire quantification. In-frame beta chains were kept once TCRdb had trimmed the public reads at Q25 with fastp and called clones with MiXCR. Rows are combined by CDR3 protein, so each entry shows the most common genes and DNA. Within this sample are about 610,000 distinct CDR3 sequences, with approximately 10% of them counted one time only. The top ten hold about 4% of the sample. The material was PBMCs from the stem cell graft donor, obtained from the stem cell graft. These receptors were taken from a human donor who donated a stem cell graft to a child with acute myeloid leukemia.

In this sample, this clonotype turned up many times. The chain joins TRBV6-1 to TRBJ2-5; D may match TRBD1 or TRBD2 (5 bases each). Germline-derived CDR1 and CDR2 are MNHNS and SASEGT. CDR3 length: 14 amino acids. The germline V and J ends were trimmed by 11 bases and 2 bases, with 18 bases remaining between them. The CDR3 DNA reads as TGTGCCGCTAGACCGGGACGTCAACAAGAGACCCAGTACTTC. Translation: CAARPGRQQETQYF.

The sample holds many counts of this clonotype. The CDR3 region has the DNA TGCAGCGTTGAAGGTATCGGGACACACAGCTCCTACGAGCAGTACTTC. Protein: CSVEGIGTHSSYEQYF. The chain uses TRBV29-1 and TRBJ2-7, with TRBD1 as a possible D gene (6 bases). Trimming shortened V by 1 base and J by 0 bases, and 16 bases separated the two germline ends. This CDR3 is built from 16 residues. Per germline, CDR1 SQVTM and CDR2 ANQGSEA.

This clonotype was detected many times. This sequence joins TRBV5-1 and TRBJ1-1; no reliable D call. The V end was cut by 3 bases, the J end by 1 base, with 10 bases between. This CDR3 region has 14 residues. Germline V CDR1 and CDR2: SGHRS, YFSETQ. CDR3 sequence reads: CASSYSLQNTEAFF. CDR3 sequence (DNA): TGCGCCAGCAGCTATTCCCTCCAGAACACTGAAGCTTTCTTT.

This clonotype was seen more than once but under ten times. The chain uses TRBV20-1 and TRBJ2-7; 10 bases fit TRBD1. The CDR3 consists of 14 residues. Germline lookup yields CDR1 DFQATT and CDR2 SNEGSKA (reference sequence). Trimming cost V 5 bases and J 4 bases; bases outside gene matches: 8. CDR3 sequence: CSALRTGGLYEQYF. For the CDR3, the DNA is TGCAGTGCTTTAAGGACAGGGGGTTTATACGAGCAGTACTTC.

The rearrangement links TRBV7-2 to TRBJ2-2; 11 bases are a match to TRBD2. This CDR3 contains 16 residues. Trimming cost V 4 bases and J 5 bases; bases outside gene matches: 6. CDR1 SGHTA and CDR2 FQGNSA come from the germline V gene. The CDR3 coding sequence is TGTGCCAGCAGCTACTTAGCGGGAGGGCCGACCGGGGAGCTGTTTTTT. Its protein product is CASSYLAGGPTGELFF.

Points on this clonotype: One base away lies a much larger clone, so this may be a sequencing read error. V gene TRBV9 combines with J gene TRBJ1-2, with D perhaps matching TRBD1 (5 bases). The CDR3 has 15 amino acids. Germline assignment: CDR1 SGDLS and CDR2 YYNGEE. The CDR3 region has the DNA TGTTCCAGCAGCGTAGGGGTAGGGGCTAACTATGGCTACACCTTC. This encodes CSSSVGVGANYGYTF.

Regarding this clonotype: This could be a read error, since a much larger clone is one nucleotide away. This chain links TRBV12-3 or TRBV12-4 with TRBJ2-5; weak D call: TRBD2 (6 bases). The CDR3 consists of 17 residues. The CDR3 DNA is TGTGCCAGCAGTTTGGGCAATGGGGGGTCGACACAAGGGACCCAGTACTTC. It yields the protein CASSLGNGGSTQGTQYF.

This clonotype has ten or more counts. CDR3 in amino acids: CASSQDLLAGFYEQYF. The CDR3 bases are TGTGCCAGCAGCCAAGATTTACTAGCGGGCTTCTACGAGCAGTACTTC. The chain is built from TRBV14 and TRBJ2-7; 9 bases align to TRBD2. This CDR3 is built from 16 residues. V shed 0 bases, J shed 3 bases, and the junction held 6 bases outside the gene matches. The germline CDR1 and CDR2 sequences are SGHDN and FVKESK.

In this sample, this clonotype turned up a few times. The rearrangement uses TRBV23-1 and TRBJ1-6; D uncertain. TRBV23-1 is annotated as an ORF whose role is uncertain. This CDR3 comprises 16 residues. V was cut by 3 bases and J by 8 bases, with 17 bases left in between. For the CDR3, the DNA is TGCGCCAGCAGTCACTGTTGGGTTCGATGTTATTCACCCCTCCACTTT. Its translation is CASSHCWVRCYSPLHF.

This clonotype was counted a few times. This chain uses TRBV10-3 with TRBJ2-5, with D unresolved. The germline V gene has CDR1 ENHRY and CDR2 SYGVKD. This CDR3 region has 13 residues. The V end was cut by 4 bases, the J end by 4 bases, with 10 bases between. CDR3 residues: CAISVVSGETQYF. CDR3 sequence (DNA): TGTGCCATCAGTGTTGTCTCGGGAGAGACCCAGTACTTC.

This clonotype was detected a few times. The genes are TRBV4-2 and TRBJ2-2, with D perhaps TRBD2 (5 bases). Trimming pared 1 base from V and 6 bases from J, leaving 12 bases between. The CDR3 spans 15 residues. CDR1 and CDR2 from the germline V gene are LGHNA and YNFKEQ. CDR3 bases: TGTGCCAGCAGCCAAGTAGAGGGTTGGGCCGGGGAGCTGTTTTTT. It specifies CASSQVEGWAGELFF.

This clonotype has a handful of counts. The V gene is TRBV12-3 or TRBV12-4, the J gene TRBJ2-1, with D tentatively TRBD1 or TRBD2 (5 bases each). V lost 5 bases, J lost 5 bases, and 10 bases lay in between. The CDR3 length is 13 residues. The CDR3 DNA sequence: TGTGCCAGCAGTACAGGACTGGACAATGAGCAGTTCTTC. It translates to CASSTGLDNEQFF.

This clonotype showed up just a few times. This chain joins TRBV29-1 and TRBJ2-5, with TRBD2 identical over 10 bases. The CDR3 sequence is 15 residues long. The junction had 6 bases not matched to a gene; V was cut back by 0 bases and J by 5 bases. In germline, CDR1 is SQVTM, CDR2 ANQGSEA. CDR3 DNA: TGCAGCGTTGAAGATCTGAGCGGGAGGGCGGAGACCCAGTACTTC. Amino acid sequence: CSVEDLSGRAETQYF.

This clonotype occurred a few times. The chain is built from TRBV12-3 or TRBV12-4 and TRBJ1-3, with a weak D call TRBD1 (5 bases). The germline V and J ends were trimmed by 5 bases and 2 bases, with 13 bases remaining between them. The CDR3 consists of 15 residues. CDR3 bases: TGTGCCAGCAGTCCTCGGGGCGAACCTGGAAACACCATATATTTT. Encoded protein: CASSPRGEPGNTIYF.

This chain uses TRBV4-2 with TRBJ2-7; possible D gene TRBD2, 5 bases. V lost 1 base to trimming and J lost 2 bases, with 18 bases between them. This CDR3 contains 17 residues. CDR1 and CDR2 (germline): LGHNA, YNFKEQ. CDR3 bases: TGTGCCAGCAGCCAAGCGGATTTAGAGGGTTCGGCCTACGAGCAGTACTTC. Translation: CASSQADLEGSAYEQYF.

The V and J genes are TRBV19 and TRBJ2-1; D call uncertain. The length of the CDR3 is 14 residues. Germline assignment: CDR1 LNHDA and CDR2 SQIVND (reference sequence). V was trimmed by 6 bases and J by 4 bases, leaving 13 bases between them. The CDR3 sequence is CASRASALYNEQFF. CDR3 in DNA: TGTGCCAGTAGGGCAAGCGCCCTATACAATGAGCAGTTCTTC.

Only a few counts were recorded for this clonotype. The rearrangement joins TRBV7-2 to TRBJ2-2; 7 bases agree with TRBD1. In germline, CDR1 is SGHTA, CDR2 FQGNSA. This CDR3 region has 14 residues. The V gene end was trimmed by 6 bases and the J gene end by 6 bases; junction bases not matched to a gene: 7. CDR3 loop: CASSSTGRAGELFF. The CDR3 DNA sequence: TGTGCCAGCAGTTCGACAGGGCGGGCCGGGGAGCTGTTTTTT.